The source of this T cell receptor (beta chain) is a study of blood T cell repertoires in COVID-19. Trimming removed 7 bases at V and 4 bases at J, with 16 bases between. The CDR3 has 14 residues. Germline CDR1 and CDR2: LNHDA and SQIVND (reference sequence). This clone was counted between two and nine times. Clones were read by immunoSEQ multiplex PCR, and TCRdb kept only the in-frame ones, dropping some. This table has around 190,000 clones, roughly 77% appearing once. This receptor was taken from a man aged 35-49 years who had recovered from COVID-19. Sequenced: PBMCs or T cells enriched from blood (not recorded which). The chain is built from TRBV19 and TRBJ1-2; the D is unclear. CDR3 DNA: TGTGCCAGTAATGGTGAACAGATCGTCTATGGCTACACCTTC. It codes for CASNGEQIVYGYTF.